Below, 5 T cell receptor beta chains from the same sample are listed, as sequenced in a study of blood T cell repertoires in COVID-19. The method was immunoSEQ multiplex PCR; TCRdb's version includes in-frame clones alone and lacks a portion of them. Of 220,000 or so clones detected, 80% to 85% appear once; the ten largest clones hold roughly 8.2%. Sample: peripheral blood. These receptors originate from a woman aged 80 or over with COVID-19, enrolled during active disease.

The chain uses TRBV4-2 and TRBJ1-3; D unresolved. The CDR3 runs 16 residues. V shed 1 base and J shed 3 bases, with 13 bases lying between them. Germline lookup yields CDR1 LGHNA and CDR2 YNFKEQ. This CDR3 reads CASSQAGETLGNTIYF. The CDR3 DNA reads TGTGCCAGCAGCCAAGCGGGTGAGACGCTTGGAAACACCATATATTTT.

The chain carries TRBV6-5 and TRBJ2-3, with 10 nucleotides matching TRBD2. Germline V gives CDR1 MNHEY, CDR2 SVGAGI. The CDR3 is made up of 15 amino acids. Trimming removed 6 bases from V and 1 base from J; junction bases left unmatched: 4. The CDR3 region is CASRTTSGGTDTQYF. Written as DNA, the CDR3 is TGTGCCAGCAGGACTACTAGCGGGGGCACAGATACGCAGTATTTT.

This chain links TRBV24-1 with TRBJ1-2; 9 bases fit TRBD1. Germline values: CDR1 KGHDR, CDR2 SFDVKD. The CDR3 runs to 12 residues. V trimming: 8 bases; J trimming: 6 bases; junction bases outside the gene matches: 3. CDR3 sequence: CATMGQGDGYTF. As DNA, the CDR3 is TGTGCCACCATGGGACAGGGAGATGGCTACACCTTC.

The chain combines TRBV21-1 with TRBJ2-7; no DNA check was done on the table's D call, TRBD1. TRBV21-1 constitutes a pseudogene. The CDR3 is 15 amino acids. CDR3 bases: TGTGCCAGCAGCGAAGAAAAGAGACAGCACCCCCAGCAGTACTTC. Translated, it gives CASSEEKRQHPQQYF.

J is TRBJ1-2 and V is TRBV27; 8 positions match TRBD1. The CDR3 spans 13 residues. After removal of 8 bases from V and 1 base from J, the junction contained 3 bases not matched to a gene. Germline V lookup: CDR1 MNHEY, CDR2 SMNVEV (reference sequence). Here the CDR3 reads CASGQGYNYGYTF. The CDR3 DNA reads TGTGCCAGCGGACAGGGATATAACTATGGCTACACCTTC.